This is a list of T cell receptor beta chains from one sample in a study of blood T cell repertoires in COVID-19. This table comes from immunoSEQ multiplex PCR, and its TCRdb copy is limited to in-frame clones, with some not included. The sample yields 150,000 to 200,000 clones, over 70% seen once. Material for sequencing was peripheral blood. All receptors come from a man aged 65 to 85 with acute or convalescent COVID-19. CDR3s include the opening cysteine and the closing phenylalanine or tryptophan. D genes are given only for firm matches. Only part of the rows carry a size: once, few, many, or a class if the clone is expanded.

cdr3_length	j_call	d_call	clone_size	v_call	cdr3_aa	cdr3_nt
13	TRBJ1-2	.	.	TRBV11-2	CASSLAAGNGYTF	TGTGCCAGCAGCTTAGCGGCAGGAAATGGCTACACCTTC
13	TRBJ2-1	.	.	TRBV3-1/TRBV3-2	CASSQGREGEQFF	TGTGCCAGCAGCCAAGGGCGGGAAGGTGAGCAGTTCTTC
15	TRBJ2-1	TRBD2	.	TRBV7-2	CASSLTSGSSNEQFF	TGTGCCAGCAGCCTCACTAGCGGGAGCTCGAATGAGCAGTTCTTC
15	TRBJ2-1	TRBD2	.	TRBV7-2	CASSPQAREGPEQFF	TGTGCCAGCAGCCCCCAGGCGCGGGAGGGCCCTGAGCAGTTCTTC
21	TRBJ1-5	TRBD1	.	TRBV6-6	CASSLPDREMIHQNSNQPQHF	TGTGCCAGCAGCCTCCCCGACAGGGAGATGATCCACCAAAATAGCAATCAGCCCCAGCATTTT
14	TRBJ2-2	.	once	TRBV7-2	CASSFTANTGELFF	TGTGCCAGCAGCTTTACAGCTAACACCGGGGAGCTGTTTTTT
12	TRBJ1-2	TRBD1	once	TRBV6-5	CASSKRQGAGTF	TGTGCCAGCAGTAAGCGACAGGGGGCTGGAACCTTC
14	TRBJ1-2	.	.	TRBV3-1/TRBV3-2	CASSQGNRNYGYTF	TGTGCCAGCAGCCAAGGTAACCGGAACTATGGCTACACCTTC
14	TRBJ2-7	.	.	TRBV6-5	CASSIGSTSYEQYF	TGTGCCAGCAGCATCGGGTCGACCTCCTACGAGCAGTACTTC
15	TRBJ2-1	TRBD2	.	TRBV6-1	CASSEVAGGLHEQFF	TGTGCCAGCAGTGAAGTGGCGGGGGGGCTTCATGAGCAGTTCTTC
14	TRBJ1-1	TRBD1	.	TRBV6-4	CASSPGQANTEAFF	TGTGCCAGCAGTCCGGGACAGGCTAACACTGAAGCTTTCTTT
14	TRBJ2-7	TRBD1	.	TRBV3-1/TRBV3-2	CASSPGTGSHEQYF	TGTGCCAGCAGCCCCGGGACAGGGAGCCACGAGCAGTACTTC
15	TRBJ2-5	TRBD1	.	TRBV9	CASSGHRGLQETQYF	TGTGCCAGCAGCGGACACAGGGGGCTACAAGAGACCCAGTACTTC
16	TRBJ2-5	TRBD2	.	TRBV18	CASSPSSSGGAETQYF	TGTGCCAGCTCACCATCGTCTAGCGGGGGCGCAGAGACCCAGTACTTC
15	TRBJ2-7	TRBD1	.	TRBV9	CASSIGQGGPYEQYF	TGTGCCAGCAGCATCGGACAGGGGGGCCCCTACGAGCAGTACTTC
16	TRBJ2-2	TRBD1	.	TRBV28	CASSETGTGGSGELFF	TGTGCCAGCAGCGAGACCGGGACAGGGGGGTCCGGGGAGCTGTTTTTT
15	TRBJ2-7	TRBD1	many	TRBV5-1	CASSLVGQGVSEQYF	TGCGCCAGCAGCTTGGTGGGGCAGGGGGTAAGCGAGCAGTACTTC
13	TRBJ1-2	TRBD1	.	TRBV6-5	CASKLGQMYGYTF	TGTGCCAGCAAATTGGGACAGATGTATGGCTACACCTTC
14	TRBJ2-2	TRBD1	.	TRBV15	CATSRDRGDGELFF	TGTGCCACCAGCCGGGACAGGGGGGACGGGGAGCTGTTTTTT
18	TRBJ2-1	TRBD2	.	TRBV27	CASSLSGTSGRLYNEQFF	TGTGCCAGCAGTTTATCTGGGACTAGCGGGAGGTTGTACAATGAGCAGTTCTTC
13	TRBJ2-2	TRBD2	few	TRBV19	CASSGGITGELFF	TGTGCCAGTAGCGGGGGGATCACCGGGGAGCTGTTTTTT
14	TRBJ2-7	.	once	TRBV9	CASSPAGKEREQYF	TGTGCCAGCAGCCCAGCCGGGAAAGAACGCGAGCAGTACTTC
16	TRBJ2-7	TRBD1	.	TRBV4-1	CASSLSLGQGGYEQYF	TGCGCCAGCAGCCTTAGCTTGGGACAGGGTGGCTACGAGCAGTACTTC
14	TRBJ2-7	.	few	TRBV6-4	CASSDNVKPYEQYF	TGTGCCAGCAGTGACAACGTGAAGCCCTACGAGCAGTACTTC
13	TRBJ1-2	.	.	TRBV12-3/TRBV12-4	CATIPAGNYGYTF	TGTGCCACCATCCCAGCAGGGAACTATGGCTACACCTTC
14	TRBJ2-7	.	.	TRBV5-5	CASSSQGTTYEQYF	TGTGCCAGCAGCTCCCAGGGGACAACCTACGAGCAGTACTTC
14	TRBJ2-2	.	.	TRBV9	CASRPGLETGELFF	TGTGCCAGCAGGCCGGGACTGGAAACCGGGGAGCTGTTTTTT
13	TRBJ1-1	.	.	TRBV27	CASRGWGESRPFF	TGTGCCAGCAGGGGTTGGGGGGAATCACGACCTTTCTTT
13	TRBJ1-2	.	.	TRBV11-2	CASSAEVDYGYTF	TGTGCCAGCAGCGCGGAAGTTGACTATGGCTACACCTTC
15	TRBJ2-3	TRBD2	.	TRBV11-2	CASSLVSGGTDTQYF	TGTGCCAGCAGCTTAGTTAGCGGGGGCACAGATACGCAGTATTTT
13	TRBJ2-1	.	many	TRBV5-1	CASSLDGYNEQFF	TGCGCCAGCAGCTTGGACGGGTACAATGAGCAGTTCTTC
15	TRBJ2-7	.	few	TRBV6-6	CASSQIQTGRNEQYF	TGTGCCAGCAGCCAGATACAGACAGGAAGGAACGAGCAGTACTTC
17	TRBJ1-3	TRBD1	.	TRBV5-1	CASSGGPGQGSGNTIYF	TGCGCCAGCAGCGGCGGCCCGGGACAGGGCTCTGGAAACACCATATATTTT
14	TRBJ2-3	.	.	TRBV24-1	CATSDTRSTDTQYF	TGTGCCACCAGTGATACACGTAGCACAGATACGCAGTATTTT
14	TRBJ2-7	.	.	TRBV6-6	CASSYVSGAHEQYF	TGTGCCAGCAGTTACGTCTCAGGGGCGCACGAGCAGTACTTC
13	TRBJ2-7	TRBD1	.	TRBV5-1	CASSPTGLVEQYF	TGCGCCAGCAGCCCGACAGGGCTCGTCGAGCAGTACTTC
16	TRBJ2-3	TRBD2	once	TRBV9	CASGTGTSGVTDTQYF	TGTGCCAGCGGGACCGGGACTAGCGGGGTCACAGATACGCAGTATTTT
14	TRBJ1-6	.	.	TRBV15	CATSSLRGNSPLHF	TGTGCCACCAGCAGCCTACGAGGGAATTCACCCCTCCACTTT
15	TRBJ1-5	TRBD1	.	TRBV2	CASRSGTGVRQPQHF	TGTGCCAGCAGATCCGGGACAGGGGTTAGACAGCCCCAGCATTTT
16	TRBJ1-6	.	.	TRBV3-1/TRBV3-2	CASSQVPGAFNSPLHF	TGTGCCAGCAGCCAAGTCCCAGGGGCGTTTAATTCACCCCTCCACTTT
13	TRBJ2-7	TRBD2	.	TRBV28	CASAGGGSYEQYF	TGTGCCAGCGCGGGGGGCGGCTCCTACGAGCAGTACTTC
13	TRBJ1-5	.	.	TRBV19	CAGGGQGNGPQHF	TGTGCCGGGGGGGGTCAGGGCAACGGGCCCCAGCATTTT